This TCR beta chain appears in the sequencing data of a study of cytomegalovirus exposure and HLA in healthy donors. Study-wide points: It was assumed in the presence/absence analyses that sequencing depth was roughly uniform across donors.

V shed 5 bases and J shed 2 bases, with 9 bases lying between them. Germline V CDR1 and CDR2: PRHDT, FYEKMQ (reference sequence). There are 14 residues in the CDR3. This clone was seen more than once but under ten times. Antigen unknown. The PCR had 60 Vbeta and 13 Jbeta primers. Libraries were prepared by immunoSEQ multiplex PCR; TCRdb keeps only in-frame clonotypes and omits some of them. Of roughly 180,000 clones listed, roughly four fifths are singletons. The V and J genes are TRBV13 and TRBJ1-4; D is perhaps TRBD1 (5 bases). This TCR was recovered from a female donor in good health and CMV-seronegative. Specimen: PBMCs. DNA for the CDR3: TGTGCCAGCAGCCAGGGTAGGACTAATGAAAAACTGTTTTTT. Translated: CASSQGRTNEKLFF.